The T cell receptor beta chain described here comes from a study of control samples from healthy donors and cancer patients (dated by TCRdb to 2019 to 2021). From its cysteine to its phenylalanine, the CDR3 spans 14 amino acids. The retained sequence is limited to the CDR3, 42 bases, with the frame set at the first base. The germline V gene sets CDR1 to MNHEY and CDR2 to SVGAGI. V loses 0 bases, J loses 7 bases, and the germline ends lie 10 bases apart. This clone appeared a single time. Its target antigen remains unknown. Base qualities are not provided; no much larger clone lies one nucleotide away. Library preparation used the immunoSEQ multiplex PCR assay. TCRdb provides this immuneACCESS table in a form limited to in-frame rearrangements. Some clones are lacking; in checked studies, under half of them reflect an unresolved V gene, and why the rest are absent is not known. The sample includes 400,000 to 450,000 clones, with about nine tenths observed a single time. 6% to 7% of the sample belongs to the ten largest clones.

The receptor was isolated from a man aged 40-49 years with head and neck cancer. The specimen sequenced was PBMCs. Rearrangement joined TRBV6-5 to TRBJ1-5, with no reliable assignment of the D segment. The CDR3 region reads CASSYSSLGQPQHF. The base sequence is TGTGCCAGCAGTTACTCGAGTCTGGGACAGCCCCAGCATTTT.